The 5 T cell receptor beta chains below all came from one sample that was sequenced in a study of immune evolution from preneoplasia to lung adenocarcinoma. Assay used: immunoSEQ multiplex PCR; TCRdb lists only in-frame clones, some missing. The data show 5,500 to 7,500 clones, with roughly 79% seen just once and 3% held by the top ten. The sample was FFPE minimally invasive lung adenocarcinoma tissue. These TCRs come from a person aged 55-80 years with lung adenocarcinoma.

The CDR3 nucleotides read TGTGCCAGCAGTTCTCTCGGGGGGGCTGGGGCCAACGTCCTGACTTTC. Translated: CASSSLGGAGANVLTF. The chain is built from TRBV27 and TRBJ2-6, with 8 bases matching TRBD2. V lost 4 bases to trimming and J lost 2 bases; unmatched junction nucleotides: 4. The CDR3 consists of 16 residues. Per the germline V gene, CDR1 is MNHEY and CDR2 is SMNVEV (reference sequence). The full variable domain, rest sourced from reference TRBV27 and TRBJ2-6, is EAQVTQNPRYLITVTGKKLTVTCSQNMNHEYMSWYRQDPGLGLRQIYYSMNVEVTDKGDVPEGYKVSRKEKRNFPLILESPSPNQTSLYFCASSSLGGAGANVLTFGAGSRLTVL.

The gene calls are TRBV7-2 and TRBJ1-1; D is possibly TRBD1 (6 bases). The CDR3 spans 14 residues. Germline CDR1 reads SGHTA; CDR2 reads FQGNSA. V lost 5 bases, J lost 5 bases, and 15 bases lay in between. The CDR3 region has the DNA TGTGCCAGCAGCCGGACAGTCGATAGGACTGAAGCTTTCTTT. Amino acid sequence: CASSRTVDRTEAFF.

The chain uses TRBV11-3 and TRBJ2-1, with 8 nucleotides matching TRBD2. Germline CDR1 and CDR2: SGHNT and YENEEA. J lost 6 bases, V lost 7 bases, and 8 bases had no gene match. This CDR3 spans 14 amino acids. CDR3 in DNA: TGTGCCAGCACCCTAGCGGGCCCAGGCAATGAGCAGTTCTTC. Translated: CASTLAGPGNEQFF.

V gene TRBV7-8 combines with J gene TRBJ1-6; D might be TRBD1 (5 bases). The CDR3 consists of 16 residues. Germline V gives CDR1 SGHVS, CDR2 FQNEAQ. Trimming left V 5 bases short and J 4 bases short, with 15 bases between. In DNA, the CDR3 is TGTGCCAGCAGCCCGTTGGACATATTTTATAATTCACCCCTCCACTTT. It translates to CASSPLDIFYNSPLHF.

This clone was recorded only once. The CDR3 sequence: CASSLLGGQPQHF. The CDR3 bases are TGTGCCAGCAGTTTATTGGGGGGTCAGCCCCAGCATTTT. V and J are TRBV28 and TRBJ1-5, with a possible D match to TRBD1 (5 bases). The CDR3 consists of 13 residues. Trimming took 1 base from V and 6 from J, leaving 7 bases between them. Germline V lookup: CDR1 MDHEN, CDR2 SYDVKM.